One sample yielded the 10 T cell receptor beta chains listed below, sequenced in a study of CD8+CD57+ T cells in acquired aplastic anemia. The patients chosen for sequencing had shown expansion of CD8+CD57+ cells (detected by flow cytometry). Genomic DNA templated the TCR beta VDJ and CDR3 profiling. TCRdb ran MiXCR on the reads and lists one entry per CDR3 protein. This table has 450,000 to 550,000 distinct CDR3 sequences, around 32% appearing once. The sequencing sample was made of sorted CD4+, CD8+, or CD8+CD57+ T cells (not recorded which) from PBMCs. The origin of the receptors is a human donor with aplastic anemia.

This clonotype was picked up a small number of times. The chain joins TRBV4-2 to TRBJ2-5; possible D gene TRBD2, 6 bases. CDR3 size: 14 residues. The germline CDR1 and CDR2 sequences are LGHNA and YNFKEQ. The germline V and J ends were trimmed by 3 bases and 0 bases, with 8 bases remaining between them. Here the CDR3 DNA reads TGTGCCAGCAGCCATGGGACTCACCAAGAGACCCAGTACTTC. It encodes CASSHGTHQETQYF.

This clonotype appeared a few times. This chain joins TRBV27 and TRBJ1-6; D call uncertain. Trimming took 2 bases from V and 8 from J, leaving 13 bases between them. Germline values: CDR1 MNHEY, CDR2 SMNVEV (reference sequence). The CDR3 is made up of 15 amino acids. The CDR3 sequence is CASSLRSSVDSPLHF. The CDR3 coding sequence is TGTGCCAGCAGTTTAAGGTCCTCGGTGGATTCACCCCTCCACTTT.

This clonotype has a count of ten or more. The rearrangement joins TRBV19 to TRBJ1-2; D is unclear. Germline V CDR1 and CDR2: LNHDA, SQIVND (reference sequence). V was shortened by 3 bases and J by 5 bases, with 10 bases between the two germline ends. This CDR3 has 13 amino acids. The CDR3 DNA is TGTGCCAGTAGTATTCCGGGAGATTATGGCTACACCTTC. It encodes CASSIPGDYGYTF.

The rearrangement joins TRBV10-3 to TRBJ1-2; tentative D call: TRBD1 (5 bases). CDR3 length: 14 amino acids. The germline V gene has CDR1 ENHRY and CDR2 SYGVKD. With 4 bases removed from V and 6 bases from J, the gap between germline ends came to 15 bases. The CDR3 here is CAISAQGGNHGYTF. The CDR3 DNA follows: TGTGCCATCAGTGCCCAGGGAGGGAATCATGGCTACACCTTC.

This CDR3 reads CASSPIRGGVEAFF. The CDR3 bases are TGTGCCAGCAGCCCCATTCGAGGGGGCGTTGAAGCTTTCTTT. This chain uses TRBV7-9 with TRBJ1-1; 7 bases agree with TRBD1. With 5 bases clipped from V and 7 bases from J, the junction kept 10 bases outside the gene matches. CDR3 length: 14 amino acids. From germline, CDR1 is SEHNR and CDR2 FQNEAQ (reference sequence).

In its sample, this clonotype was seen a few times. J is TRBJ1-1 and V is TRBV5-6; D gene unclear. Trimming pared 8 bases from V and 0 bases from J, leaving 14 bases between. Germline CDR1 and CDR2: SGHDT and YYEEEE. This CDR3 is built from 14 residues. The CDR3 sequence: CASKTNDVNTEAFF. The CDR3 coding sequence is TGTGCCAGTAAAACCAACGACGTGAACACTGAAGCTTTCTTT.

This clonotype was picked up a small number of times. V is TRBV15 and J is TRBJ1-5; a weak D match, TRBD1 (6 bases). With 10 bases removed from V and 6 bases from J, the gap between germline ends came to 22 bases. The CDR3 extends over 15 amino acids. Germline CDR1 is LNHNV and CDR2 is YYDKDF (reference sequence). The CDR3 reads CASSRGRGPAQPQHF. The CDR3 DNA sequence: TGTGCCAGCAGTCGGGGCAGGGGCCCTGCTCAGCCCCAGCATTTT.

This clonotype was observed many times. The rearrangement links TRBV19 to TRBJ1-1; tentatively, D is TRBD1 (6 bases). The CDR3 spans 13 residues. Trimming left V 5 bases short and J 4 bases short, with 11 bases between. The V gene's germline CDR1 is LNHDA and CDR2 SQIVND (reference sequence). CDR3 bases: TGTGCCAGTAGTGCCCAGGGGCTCACTGAAGCTTTCTTT. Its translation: CASSAQGLTEAFF.

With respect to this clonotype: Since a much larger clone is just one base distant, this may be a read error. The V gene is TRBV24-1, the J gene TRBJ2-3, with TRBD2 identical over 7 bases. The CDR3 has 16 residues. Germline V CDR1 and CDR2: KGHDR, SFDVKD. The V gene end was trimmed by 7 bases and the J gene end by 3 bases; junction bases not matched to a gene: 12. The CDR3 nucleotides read TGTGCCACCAGGACCGCGAGCGGGGTGGCGACAGATACGCAGTATTTT. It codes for CATRTASGVATDTQYF.

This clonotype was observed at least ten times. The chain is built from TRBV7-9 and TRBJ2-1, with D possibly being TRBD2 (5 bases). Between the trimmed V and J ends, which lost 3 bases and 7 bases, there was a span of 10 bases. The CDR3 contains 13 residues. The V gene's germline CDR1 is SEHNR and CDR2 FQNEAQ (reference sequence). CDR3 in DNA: TGTGCCAGCAGCTTCGGGGTTGGGAATGAGCAGTTCTTC. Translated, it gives CASSFGVGNEQFF.